The source of this TCR beta chain is a study of blood T cell repertoires in COVID-19. Germline V gene sequence: CDR1 SQVTM, CDR2 ANQGSEA. The junction had 12 bases not matched to a gene; V was cut back by 6 bases and J by 3 bases. The CDR3 extends over 16 amino acids. Sequenced by immunoSEQ multiplex PCR; TCRdb stores in-frame clones only, minus some. The profile shows 30,000 to 45,000 clones, more than 75% of them singletons. This clonotype originated in a man between 65 and 79 years old with acute or convalescent COVID-19. The V and J genes are TRBV29-1 and TRBJ1-4; TRBD1 aligns across 8 bases. Source material: peripheral blood. CDR3 region: CSVVAGGVRANEKLFF. The DNA of the CDR3 is TGCAGCGTCGTCGCAGGGGGCGTAAGGGCTAATGAAAAACTGTTTTTT.